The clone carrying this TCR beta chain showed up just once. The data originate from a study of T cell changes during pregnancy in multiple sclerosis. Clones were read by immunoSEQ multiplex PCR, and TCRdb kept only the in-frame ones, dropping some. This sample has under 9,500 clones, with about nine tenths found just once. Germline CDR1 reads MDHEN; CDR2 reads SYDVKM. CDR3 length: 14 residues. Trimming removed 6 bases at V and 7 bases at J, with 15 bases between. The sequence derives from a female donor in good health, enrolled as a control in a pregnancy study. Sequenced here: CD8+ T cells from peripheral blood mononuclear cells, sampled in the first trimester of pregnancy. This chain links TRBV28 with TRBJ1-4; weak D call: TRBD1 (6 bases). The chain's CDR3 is CASSPHREGEKLFF. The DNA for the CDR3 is TGTGCCAGCAGCCCTCACAGGGAGGGTGAAAAACTGTTTTTT.